A single sample gave rise to the 25 T cell receptor beta chains below, sequenced in a study of shared clonotypes between healthy human individuals. TCRdb keeps only in-frame clones here, not all; method: immunoSEQ multiplex PCR. Here the sample spans 850,000 to 1,200,000 clones, around 74% being singletons. What was sequenced was memory CD4+ T cells sorted from blood. Subset in this sample: CD45RA-negative fraction. The receptor set was obtained from a man aged 18 to 29 in good health.

In its sample, this clone was seen a few times. In the same sample, other DNA sequences code for this CDR3. The chain uses TRBV30 and TRBJ1-1, with 8 bases matching TRBD1. V lost 7 bases to trimming and J lost 4 bases; unmatched junction nucleotides: 5. The CDR3 consists of 12 residues. Germline values: CDR1 GTSNPN, CDR2 SVGIG (reference sequence). CDR3 sequence reads: CASRTGRTEAFF. Here the CDR3 DNA reads TGTGCCTCCCGGACAGGGCGCACTGAAGCTTTCTTT.

This clone occurred a few times. The chain recombines TRBV2 with TRBJ1-4, with TRBD1 matching 10 bases. This CDR3 contains 15 residues. V trimming: 6 bases; J trimming: 7 bases; junction bases outside the gene matches: 8. Germline V gives CDR1 SNHLY, CDR2 FYNNEI. The CDR3 reads CASSQDRGRLEKLFF. The CDR3 DNA follows: TGTGCCAGCAGCCAAGACAGGGGGCGTCTTGAAAAACTGTTTTTT.

This chain uses TRBV6-8 with TRBJ1-2, with no clear D. The V gene's germline CDR1 is MNHGY and CDR2 SAAAGT. The ends were cut back, 8 bases at V and 8 bases at J, with 12 bases in the middle. The CDR3 spans 11 residues. In DNA, the CDR3 is TGTGCCAGCCTAGGGAGGGCCGGCTACACCTTC. Its protein product is CASLGRAGYTF.

A few counts support this clone. This sequence joins TRBV15 and TRBJ2-2; 8 bases map to TRBD1. With V trimmed by 6 bases and J by 5 bases, 5 bases remained unmatched. This CDR3 region has 14 residues. Germline V gene data show CDR1 as LNHNV and CDR2 as YYDKDF (reference sequence). The CDR3 spells CATSPDRATGELFF. For the CDR3, the DNA is TGTGCCACCAGTCCGGACAGGGCGACCGGGGAGCTGTTTTTT.

The chain couples TRBV7-9 to TRBJ1-5, with 7 bases identical to TRBD1. Germline CDR1 is SEHNR and CDR2 is FQNEAQ (reference sequence). The CDR3 extends over 15 amino acids. V shed 3 bases and J 4 bases; nucleotides not matched to a gene: 6. The CDR3 region has the DNA TGTGCCAGCAGCTTGACAGGGCCGACAAATCAGCCCCAGCATTTT. This translates into CASSLTGPTNQPQHF.

This clone was observed a single time. The chain links TRBV30 to TRBJ1-2; a possible D gene is TRBD1 (5 bases). V lost 0 bases to trimming and J lost 4 bases, with 18 bases between them. The CDR3 consists of 16 residues. Germline values: CDR1 GTSNPN, CDR2 SVGIG (reference sequence). DNA of the CDR3: TGTGCCTGGAGTGTATCTGGGGCAGGGAGAAGCTATGGCTACACCTTC. Protein sequence: CAWSVSGAGRSYGYTF.

This rearrangement joins TRBV19 to TRBJ1-5; D is unclear. Germline V gene data show CDR1 as LNHDA and CDR2 as SQIVND (reference sequence). The CDR3 totals 16 residues. Trimming removed 3 bases from V and 0 bases from J, with 12 bases in between. CDR3 in DNA: TGTGCCAGTAGTATGACGGCAGGTCCTAGCAATCAGCCCCAGCATTTT. Translating gives CASSMTAGPSNQPQHF.

The chain joins TRBV4-3 to TRBJ2-6, with 9 bases lining up with TRBD2. There are 19 residues in the CDR3. Germline CDR1 is LGHNA and CDR2 is YSLEER. The trim removed 0 bases at V and 4 bases at J, leaving 10 bases unmatched. The CDR3 DNA is TGCGCCAGCAGCCAAGATTTACCAGCGGGAGGCTGGGGGGCCAACGTCCTGACTTTC. This sequence encodes CASSQDLPAGGWGANVLTF.

The V call is TRBV7-2, the J call TRBJ1-5; D is undetermined. This CDR3 region has 15 residues. The germline gives CDR1 SGHTA, CDR2 FQGNSA. Between the trimmed V and J ends, which lost 2 bases and 6 bases, there was a span of 14 bases. CDR3 region: CASSLSQRSFQPQHF. The CDR3 DNA reads TGTGCCAGCAGCTTAAGCCAAAGAAGCTTTCAGCCCCAGCATTTT. Full variable domain (rest looked up from reference TRBV7-2 and TRBJ1-5): GAGVSQSPSNKVTEKGKDVELRCDPISGHTALYWYRQSLGQGLEFLIYFQGNSAPDKSGLPSDRFSAERTGGSVSTLTIQRTQQEDSAVYLCASSLSQRSFQPQHFGDGTRLSIL.

The V and J genes are TRBV30 and TRBJ2-1; D may match TRBD1 or TRBD2 (5 bases each). This CDR3 spans 15 amino acids. In germline, CDR1 is GTSNPN, CDR2 SVGIG (reference sequence). Trimming cost V 3 bases and J 10 bases, with 22 bases left between them. This CDR3 is CAWSHTGTNPREQFF. CDR3 bases: TGTGCCTGGAGCCATACCGGGACCAATCCTAGGGAGCAGTTCTTC.

The DNA for the CDR3 is TGTGCCAGCACTGTTGGGGTCTACGAGCAGTACTTC. It is translated as CASTVGVYEQYF. V and J are TRBV6-1 and TRBJ2-7; no clear D gene. Trimming left V 7 bases short and J 3 bases short, with 10 bases between. Germline loops: CDR1 MNHNS, CDR2 SASEGT. This CDR3 contains 12 residues.

This rearrangement joins TRBV5-4 to TRBJ1-2, with D maybe TRBD1 (5 bases). V lost 2 bases and J 4 bases, leaving 12 bases between the germline ends. CDR3 length equals 14 residues. Germline lookup yields CDR1 SGHNT and CDR2 YYREEE (reference sequence). Written as DNA, the CDR3 is TGTGCCAGCAGCTTTCCAGGGAACGGCTATGGCTACACCTTC. Its protein product is CASSFPGNGYGYTF.

This clone was seen a single time. At the DNA level, this CDR3 is encoded by other sequences in the same sample as well. This sequence joins TRBV5-1 and TRBJ1-3, with 7 bases identical to TRBD1. Per germline, CDR1 SGHRS and CDR2 YFSETQ. Trimming cost V 0 bases and J 4 bases; bases outside gene matches: 4. This CDR3 has 15 residues. The CDR3 loop reads CASSLAGGPGNTIYF. The CDR3 DNA is TGCGCCAGCAGCTTGGCAGGGGGTCCCGGAAACACCATATATTTT.

The CDR3 bases are TGTGCCTGGGGAGAATACCCCTACACCTTC. This codes for CAWGEYPYTF. The chain uses TRBV30 and TRBJ1-2, with D unresolved. Germline values: CDR1 GTSNPN, CDR2 SVGIG (reference sequence). The V end lost 5 bases, the J end lost 10 bases, and 11 bases lay between the germline ends. The CDR3 sequence is 10 residues long.

This chain links TRBV7-8 with TRBJ2-3; 10 bases are a match to TRBD2. V dropped 6 bases and J dropped 10; count of bases not matched to a gene: 13. The CDR3 is made up of 15 amino acids. Germline V gives CDR1 SGHVS, CDR2 FQNEAQ. The CDR3 reads CASRTGTSEIIPQYF. The CDR3 bases are TGTGCCAGCAGGACCGGGACTAGCGAGATTATACCGCAGTATTTT.

J is TRBJ2-3 and V is TRBV5-1, with TRBD2 as a possible D gene (5 bases). Trimming stripped 0 bases from V and 4 bases from J, with 9 bases between. Germline values: CDR1 SGHRS, CDR2 YFSETQ. This CDR3 region has 14 residues. CDR3 nucleotides: TGCGCCAGCAGCTTGGAAAGAGGGTCAGATACGCAGTATTTT. Residues: CASSLERGSDTQYF.

The chain recombines TRBV5-5 with TRBJ1-1; D call uncertain. The CDR3 loop spans 14 amino acids. Germline CDR1 SGHKS, CDR2 YYEKEE (reference sequence). Deletions cut 1 base from V and 6 bases from J, with 13 bases between. The DNA of the CDR3 is TGTGCCAGCAGCTTGCGCGAGTTTCGGGCTGAAGCTTTCTTT. Translating gives CASSLREFRAEAFF.

This clone was seen a handful of times. The chain links TRBV5-6 to TRBJ1-2; D might be TRBD1 (5 bases). This CDR3 has 15 amino acids. V lost 1 base and J lost 5, with 15 bases in between. CDR1 SGHDT and CDR2 YYEEEE come from the germline V gene. CDR3 protein: CASSLFGGSNYGYTF. DNA of the CDR3: TGTGCCAGCAGCTTGTTTGGGGGGAGTAATTATGGCTACACCTTC.

The chain recombines TRBV11-2 with TRBJ2-7; 9 bases agree with TRBD2. The junction had 5 bases not matched to a gene; V was cut back by 7 bases and J by 4 bases. The CDR3 consists of 13 residues. CDR1 is SGHAT and CDR2 is FQNNGV in the germline V gene. CDR3 sequence (DNA): TGTGCCAGCACCGTTAGCGGGAGTTACGAGCAGTACTTC. Its protein is CASTVSGSYEQYF.

The genes are TRBV11-2 and TRBJ1-2; possible D gene TRBD1, 6 bases. This CDR3 has 14 amino acids. The germline gives CDR1 SGHAT, CDR2 FQNNGV. The germline V and J ends were trimmed by 5 bases and 3 bases, with 13 bases remaining between them. DNA for the CDR3: TGTGCCAGCAGCCAAGCGGGGGCTGACTATGGCTACACCTTC. Translation: CASSQAGADYGYTF.

The chain combines TRBV5-1 with TRBJ2-1; D not resolved. Germline CDR1 is SGHRS and CDR2 is YFSETQ. V gave up 2 bases and J gave up 0 bases, with 12 bases separating them. The CDR3 runs 16 residues. The chain's CDR3 is CASSFFGSSSYNEQFF. The CDR3, as DNA: TGCGCCAGCAGCTTTTTTGGCTCGAGCTCCTACAATGAGCAGTTCTTC.

The chain carries TRBV5-4 and TRBJ1-1; 7 bases align to TRBD1. Germline V gene data show CDR1 as SGHNT and CDR2 as YYREEE (reference sequence). The CDR3 loop spans 14 amino acids. With V trimmed by 5 bases and J by 6 bases, 10 bases remained unmatched. This chain's CDR3 is CASSHRQGESEAFF. The CDR3 nucleotides are TGTGCCAGCAGTCATCGACAGGGCGAATCTGAAGCTTTCTTT.

The V call is TRBV18, the J call TRBJ1-5; the D gene is possibly TRBD1 (6 bases). Looked up from germline, CDR1 is KGHSH and CDR2 is LQKENI. The CDR3 consists of 16 residues. V dropped 2 bases and J dropped 5 bases, with 16 bases sitting between them. The CDR3 region has the DNA TGTGCCAGCTCACCAGGTCCAGGGGATCGGCATCAGCCCCAGCATTTT. It is translated as CASSPGPGDRHQPQHF.

This chain uses TRBV2 with TRBJ2-5; the match to TRBD2 covers 11 bases. Losses at the gene ends were 6 bases for V and 5 bases for J; bases not matched to a gene: 8. Germline values: CDR1 SNHLY, CDR2 FYNNEI. The CDR3 covers 15 residues. The CDR3 protein is CASSSNSGGEETQYF. CDR3 DNA sequence: TGTGCCAGCAGCTCAAATAGCGGGGGGGAGGAGACCCAGTACTTC.

This clone was detected once. The chain links TRBV11-2 to TRBJ2-7; D perhaps matches TRBD2 (6 bases). The CDR3 covers 15 residues. The V gene's germline CDR1 is SGHAT and CDR2 FQNNGV. Trimming removed 5 bases from V and 4 bases from J, with 18 bases in between. In DNA form, the CDR3 reads TGTGCCAGCAGCCCCCAACGGGCGGGATGGTACGAGCAGTACTTC. Protein sequence: CASSPQRAGWYEQYF.